One sample yielded the 25 T cell receptor beta chains listed below, sequenced in a study of blood T cell repertoires in COVID-19. Using immunoSEQ multiplex PCR, the repertoire was profiled, and TCRdb retains in-frame clones only, with some absent. This table holds 200,000 to 250,000 clones, 89% found once. Sequenced material: peripheral blood. These receptors were collected from a woman in her thirties or forties with acute or convalescent COVID-19.

V and J are TRBV25-1 and TRBJ2-3; 9 bases are shared with TRBD2. V shed 6 bases, J shed 2 bases, and the junction held 6 bases outside the gene matches. The CDR3 runs 15 residues. CDR1 is MGHDK, CDR2 SYGVNS, per germline. CDR3 bases: TGTGCCAGCAGAGGTCTAGCGGGGCACACAGATACGCAGTATTTT. Amino acids: CASRGLAGHTDTQYF.

The genes are TRBV4-1 and TRBJ1-2, with a weak D call TRBD1 (6 bases). V was pared by 1 base and J by 8 bases, with 17 bases between. Germline V gene sequence: CDR1 MGHRA, CDR2 YSYEKL. The CDR3 is 15 residues long. The CDR3 nucleotides are TGCGCCAGCAGCCAAGGCCTCAGGGGAATGGAAGGCTACACCTTC. This gives the protein CASSQGLRGMEGYTF.

The chain joins TRBV12-3 or TRBV12-4 to TRBJ1-1, with 9 bases lining up with TRBD1. V was pared by 4 bases and J by 6 bases, with 3 bases of the junction left unmatched. CDR3 size: 13 residues. The CDR3 coding sequence is TGTGCCAGCAGTTCGCGACAGGGGGCTGAAGCTTTCTTT. As protein: CASSSRQGAEAFF.

This sequence joins TRBV6-5 and TRBJ2-3; 7 bases are a match to TRBD1. The CDR3 has 15 amino acids. The germline V gene has CDR1 MNHEY and CDR2 SVGAGI. V trimming: 5 bases; J trimming: 2 bases; junction bases outside the gene matches: 7. CDR3 sequence reads: CASSPRGTLTDTQYF. The CDR3 coding sequence is TGTGCCAGCAGTCCCAGGGGGACCCTCACAGATACGCAGTATTTT.

The chain has TRBV7-8 and TRBJ1-5; 7 nucleotides line up with TRBD1. Germline trimming cut 5 bases from V and 7 bases from J; bases unmatched to any gene: 8. Germline CDR1 SGHVS, CDR2 FQNEAQ. The CDR3 is 14 residues long. CDR3 in amino acids: CASSPTGVRQPQHF. DNA of the CDR3: TGTGCCAGCAGCCCCACAGGGGTTAGGCAGCCCCAGCATTTT.

This clone has just one count. J is TRBJ1-3 and V is TRBV4-1, with 9 bases identical to TRBD1. This CDR3 region has 20 residues. Looked up from germline, CDR1 is MGHRA and CDR2 is YSYEKL. V lost 0 bases to trimming and J lost 1 base; unmatched junction nucleotides: 13. The CDR3 loop is CASSQDPPDRGTLSGNTIYF. In DNA, the CDR3 is TGCGCCAGCAGCCAAGATCCCCCGGACAGGGGAACCTTATCTGGAAACACCATATATTTT.

The chain uses TRBV6-2 or TRBV6-3 and TRBJ1-5, with D tentatively TRBD1 (5 bases). The CDR3 contains 15 residues. Trimming took off 0 bases at V and 6 bases at J, with 12 bases between the two ends. The germline CDR1 and CDR2 sequences are MNHEY and SVGEGT. The CDR3 reads CASSYSHGGGQPQHF. CDR3 DNA: TGTGCCAGCAGTTACTCGCACGGCGGGGGTCAGCCCCAGCATTTT.

The rearrangement uses TRBV5-1 and TRBJ1-5; unclear D gene. Germline V gives CDR1 SGHRS, CDR2 YFSETQ. The CDR3 spans 15 residues. Trimming cost V 4 bases and J 0 bases, with 11 bases left between them. The DNA for the CDR3 is TGCGCCAGCAGCCCCGGAGGACGTAGCAATCAGCCCCAGCATTTT. It specifies CASSPGGRSNQPQHF.

The chain uses TRBV3-1 (or the pseudogene TRBV3-2) and TRBJ2-3; 8 bases map to TRBD1. This CDR3 contains 17 residues. After removal of 2 bases from V and 3 bases from J, the junction contained 10 bases not matched to a gene. In germline, CDR1 is LGHDT, CDR2 YNNKEL (reference sequence). CDR3 bases: TGTGCCAGCAGCCAATCCCAGGGGGCGCATGAGACAGATACGCAGTATTTT. Its translation is CASSQSQGAHETDTQYF.

The chain links TRBV5-1 to TRBJ2-3; D is undetermined. CDR3 length: 15 amino acids. Trimming pared 0 bases from V and 6 bases from J, leaving 14 bases between. Germline V gene sequence: CDR1 SGHRS, CDR2 YFSETQ. The CDR3 DNA is TGCGCCAGCAGCTTGGTAGCTACCACCGGCGATACGCAGTATTTT. Protein: CASSLVATTGDTQYF.

The chain links TRBV4-2 to TRBJ1-3; D gene unclear. This CDR3 is built from 16 residues. Germline CDR1 is LGHNA and CDR2 is YNFKEQ. The V gene lost 3 bases and the J gene lost 8 bases, with 20 bases spanning the gap. CDR3 nucleotide sequence: TGTGCCAGCAGCCACCCTCCTCGGCAGGAGAGGGACACCATATATTTT. The encoded protein is CASSHPPRQERDTIYF.

This chain links TRBV10-3 with TRBJ2-7; a possible D gene is TRBD2 (6 bases). The CDR3 loop spans 13 amino acids. With 3 bases removed from V and 3 bases from J, the gap between germline ends came to 9 bases. Germline V gene data show CDR1 as ENHRY and CDR2 as SYGVKD. CDR3 DNA: TGTGCCATCAGTGATCAGGGACTCTACGAGCAGTACGTC. It yields the protein CAISDQGLYEQYV.

This clone has only one observation. The chain links TRBV12-3 or TRBV12-4 to TRBJ1-2; the D is unclear. Trimming removed 5 bases at V and 2 bases at J, with 9 bases between. The CDR3 has 13 amino acids. The chain's CDR3 is CASSPGGNYGYTF. The CDR3, as DNA: TGTGCCAGCAGTCCTGGCGGGAACTATGGCTACACCTTC.

This sequence joins TRBV2 and TRBJ2-7, with D possibly TRBD2 on 6 matching bases. There are 15 residues in the CDR3. Germline V gives CDR1 SNHLY, CDR2 FYNNEI. Trimming stripped 1 base from V and 4 bases from J, with 14 bases between. The DNA for the CDR3 is TGTGCCAGCAGTGAAGGGCCGGGGGTTGGATACGAGCAGTACGTC. Its protein product is CASSEGPGVGYEQYV.

The V gene is TRBV11-1, the J gene TRBJ2-1, with D possibly being TRBD2 (6 bases). Germline V CDR1 and CDR2: SGHAT, FQDESV (reference sequence). V shed 5 bases and J shed 3 bases, with 11 bases lying between them. This CDR3 is built from 14 residues. CDR3 loop: CASSRGGDYNEQFF. The CDR3 region has the DNA TGTGCCAGCAGCCGCGGCGGGGACTACAATGAGCAGTTCTTC.

This chain connects TRBV19 to TRBJ2-6; D is undetermined. The CDR3 has 13 amino acids. In germline, CDR1 is LNHDA, CDR2 SQIVND (reference sequence). Trimming stripped 3 bases from V and 8 bases from J, with 8 bases between. For the CDR3, the DNA is TGTGCCAGTAGTATCGGCAGGACCAACGTCCTGACTTTC. Translating it yields CASSIGRTNVLTF. Combining the CDR3 with reference TRBV19 and TRBJ2-6 gives the whole variable domain DGGITQSPKYLFRKEGQNVTLSCEQNLNHDAMYWYRQDPGQGLRLIYYSQIVNDFQKGDIAEGYSVSREKKESFPLTVTSAQKNPTAFYLCASSIGRTNVLTFGAGSRLTVL.

This clone was seen only once. This sequence joins TRBV21-1 and TRBJ2-5; the D call of TRBD1 is as the table states it, not checked on the DNA. TRBV21-1 is designated a pseudogene. The CDR3 consists of 19 residues. The chain's CDR3 is CASSGRTGSYLLRQETQYF. CDR3 sequence (DNA): TGTGCCAGCAGCGGCCGGACAGGGTCCTACCTCTTACGGCAAGAGACCCAGTACTTC.

This clone was seen many times. This chain links TRBV2 with TRBJ1-1, with D unresolved. The CDR3 extends over 14 amino acids. The germline CDR1 and CDR2 sequences are SNHLY and FYNNEI. Trimming took 7 bases from V and 0 from J, leaving 12 bases between them. CDR3 nucleotide sequence: TGTGCCAGCAAGGATGGCGGCATGAACACTGAAGCTTTCTTT. As protein: CASKDGGMNTEAFF.

The rearrangement joins TRBV5-1 to TRBJ2-3; no clear D. In germline, CDR1 is SGHRS, CDR2 YFSETQ. The CDR3 covers 11 residues. The V end lost 5 bases, the J end lost 3 bases, and 4 bases lay between the germline ends. DNA of the CDR3: TGCGCCAGCAGGGCAACAGATACGCAGTATTTT. It is translated as CASRATDTQYF.

The sample holds one count of this clone. The chain is built from TRBV18 and TRBJ1-1; unclear D gene. V dropped 2 bases and J dropped 2 bases, with 6 bases sitting between them. The CDR3 covers 13 residues. Germline V gene sequence: CDR1 KGHSH, CDR2 LQKENI. CDR3 nucleotides: TGTGCCAGCTCACCAGGGAGAAACACTGAAGCTTTCTTT. Amino acid sequence: CASSPGRNTEAFF. The variable domain in full, completed from reference TRBV18 and TRBJ1-1, reads NAGVMQNPRHLVRRRGQEARLRCSPMKGHSHVYWYRQLPEEGLKFMVYLQKENIIDESGMPKERFSAEFPKEGPSILRIQQVVRGDSAAYFCASSPGRNTEAFFGQGTRLTVV.

The chain employs TRBV5-5 and TRBJ1-1; D uncertain. Trimming shortened V by 4 bases and J by 8 bases, and 15 bases separated the two germline ends. The germline V gene has CDR1 SGHKS and CDR2 YYEKEE (reference sequence). CDR3 length equals 13 residues. This CDR3 is CASSLRVRTEAFF. The CDR3 DNA is TGTGCCAGCAGCCTCCGAGTACGAACCGAAGCTTTCTTT.

The chain joins TRBV4-1 to TRBJ2-3; 11 bases align to TRBD2. V lost 2 bases to trimming and J lost 1 base; unmatched junction nucleotides: 2. Germline V gene lookup returns CDR1 MGHRA and CDR2 YSYEKL. The CDR3 consists of 16 residues. CDR3 nucleotides: TGCGCCAGCAGCCAACTAGCGGGGGGACGCACAGATACGCAGTATTTT. This translates into CASSQLAGGRTDTQYF.

The genes are TRBV19 and TRBJ1-2; D gene unclear. Germline V lookup: CDR1 LNHDA, CDR2 SQIVND (reference sequence). Between the trimmed V and J ends, which lost 9 bases and 3 bases, there was a span of 17 bases. The CDR3 has 14 residues. The DNA of the CDR3 is TGTGCCAGCAGACCGACGATGGGCCACTATGGCTACACCTTC. This translates into CASRPTMGHYGYTF.

The chain is built from TRBV19 and TRBJ1-3; 7 positions match TRBD1. Per the germline V gene, CDR1 is LNHDA and CDR2 is SQIVND (reference sequence). V lost 7 bases and J lost 3; bases outside the gene matches: 12. The CDR3 spans 16 residues. CDR3 in amino acids: CASTFTQGHLGNTIYF. Written as DNA, the CDR3 is TGTGCCAGTACCTTCACACAGGGGCATCTTGGAAACACCATATATTTT.

This chain joins TRBV13 and TRBJ1-1; 7 bases map to TRBD1. CDR1 and CDR2 from the germline V gene are PRHDT and FYEKMQ (reference sequence). CDR3 length: 14 amino acids. The trim removed 3 bases at V and 1 base at J, leaving 2 bases unmatched. The CDR3 loop reads CASSFGTANTEAFF. CDR3 bases: TGTGCCAGCAGCTTCGGGACAGCGAACACTGAAGCTTTCTTT.